This T cell receptor (beta chain) was documented in a study of T cell clones after liver transplantation. Only in-frame clones appear in the TCRdb table, and some are missing; sequencing was by immunoSEQ multiplex PCR. In the table there are 40,000 to 65,000 clones, approximately 84% of which are singletons. The receptor comes from a human donor who received a liver transplant. The source was CD4+ T cells from blood, collected before liver transplant.

The CDR3 bases are TGCGCCAGCAGCAGAGCCGGGACAGGCACCGGGGAGCTGTTTTTT. Amino acid sequence: CASSRAGTGTGELFF. The chain employs TRBV5-1 and TRBJ2-2, with TRBD1 matching 8 bases. V was clipped by 4 bases and J by 4 bases; unmatched bases: 6. From germline, CDR1 is SGHRS and CDR2 YFSETQ. This CDR3 is built from 15 residues.